Presented here are 3 T cell receptor beta chains from one specimen sequenced in a study of cytomegalovirus exposure and HLA in healthy donors. Primers: 60 Vbeta forward and 13 Jbeta reverse. Generated by immunoSEQ multiplex PCR, the TCRdb table keeps only in-frame clones and is missing some. The sample lists some 150,000 clones, around 80% occurring once. Sequenced: PBMCs. These TCRs come from a woman in her forties or fifties in good health and CMV-seropositive.

This clone was seen a few times. The J gene is TRBJ2-1, the V gene TRBV6-1; maybe TRBD2 (5 bases). Trimming cost V 2 bases and J 2 bases, with 10 bases left between them. This CDR3 contains 15 residues. Germline CDR1 reads MNHNS; CDR2 reads SASEGT. The CDR3: CASSELLGPYNEQFF. The CDR3 bases are TGTGCCAGCAGTGAACTACTAGGACCCTACAATGAGCAGTTCTTC.

The sample holds one count of this clone. The genes are TRBV7-2 and TRBJ1-4; 8 bases match TRBD1. CDR1 and CDR2 from the germline V gene are SGHTA and FQGNSA. This CDR3 has 17 amino acids. Trimming took 5 bases from V and 7 from J; bases not matched to a gene: 15. Here the CDR3 reads CASSVSTGGSFGEKLFF. The CDR3 nucleotides read TGTGCCAGCAGCGTCTCCACAGGGGGTTCGTTTGGTGAAAAACTGTTTTTT.

The gene calls are TRBV6-9 and TRBJ2-3, with TRBD2 matching over 13 bases. Germline V CDR1 and CDR2: MNHGY, SVAAGI. The CDR3 length is 17 residues. Trimming took 6 bases from V and 6 from J; bases not matched to a gene: 12. The CDR3 nucleotides are TGTGCCAGCAGGGCCCCGGGGACTAGCGGGGTAGGGGATACGCAGTATTTT. Protein sequence: CASRAPGTSGVGDTQYF.